The rows below give T cell receptor beta chains drawn from one sample of a study of blood T cell repertoires in COVID-19. This table comes from immunoSEQ multiplex PCR, and its TCRdb copy is limited to in-frame clones, with some not included. The repertoire includes fewer than 300,000 clones, 87% of them detected once, and approximately 1.5% sits in the top ten. Sequenced material: peripheral blood. Source of these receptors: a woman aged 40 to 50 who had recovered from COVID-19. Both conserved end residues are part of each CDR3. Each record gives: V gene, clone size, J gene, D gene, CDR3 DNA, CDR3 protein. The D gene is left open where the match is weak. Size is stated for part of the rows, as once, few or many counts, or as a class when the clone is expanded.

TRBV23-1	NA	TRBJ1-4	TRBD1	TGCGCCAGCAGGGGTTCACGGGACAGCCAGAATTTT	CASRGSRDSQNF
TRBV7-9	NA	TRBJ1-2	NA	TGTGCCAGCAGCTTAGTGGGAGTCCTGGAAGGCTACACCTTC	CASSLVGVLEGYTF
TRBV7-6	NA	TRBJ1-1	TRBD1	TGTGCCAGCAGCTTAGTTAGGGGGCCTGACACTGAAGCTTTCTTT	CASSLVRGPDTEAFF
TRBV5-1	NA	TRBJ2-5	TRBD2	TGCGCCAGCAGCTTGGGGGCTAGCGGGGGGCGGCAAGAGACCCAGTACTTC	CASSLGASGGRQETQYF
TRBV10-3	NA	TRBJ1-1	NA	TGTGCCATCTCCCCGGGAGAAGCCACTGAAGCTTTCTTT	CAISPGEATEAFF
TRBV27	NA	TRBJ1-5	NA	TGTGCCAGCAGTTGGGCCACAGGGTTTCAGCCCCAGCATTTT	CASSWATGFQPQHF
TRBV6-6	few	TRBJ1-1	TRBD1	TGTGCCAGCAGTTCCCAGGGGGGAACTGAAGCTTTCTTT	CASSSQGGTEAFF
TRBV4-1	NA	TRBJ2-4	NA	TGCGCCAGCAGCCTATTCGGACAGGAGGGGGCCAAAAACATTCAGTACTTC	CASSLFGQEGAKNIQYF
TRBV7-2	NA	TRBJ2-5	NA	TGTGCCAGCAGCTTATTTTGGGCGGGGGCCGCCCTACAGACCCAGTACTTC	CASSLFWAGAALQTQYF
TRBV5-1	NA	TRBJ1-2	TRBD1	TGCGCCAGCAGCCGAGGACAGGGGGTGAGGTATGGCTACACCTTC	CASSRGQGVRYGYTF
TRBV30	NA	TRBJ1-5	TRBD1	TGTGCCTGGAGTGTCCGACAGGGGGCGAGAAACAATCAGCCCCAGCATTTT	CAWSVRQGARNNQPQHF
TRBV30	NA	TRBJ1-2	NA	TGTGCCTGGAGTCCGGGAGGGATCTATGGCTACACCTTC	CAWSPGGIYGYTF
TRBV5-1	NA	TRBJ2-5	TRBD1	TGCGCCAGCAGACCCACAGGGGCCGAAGAGACCCAGTACTTC	CASRPTGAEETQYF
TRBV4-3	NA	TRBJ1-2	NA	TGCGCCAGCAGCCAAACCCCCGGGAGGGCCCGACCCCTTAACTATGGCTACACCTTC	CASSQTPGRARPLNYGYTF
TRBV6-1	NA	TRBJ1-2	NA	TGTGCCAGCAAGGGAGAGGGAGTCTATGGCTACACCTTC	CASKGEGVYGYTF
TRBV6-5	NA	TRBJ1-1	NA	TGTGCCAGCAGTTACTCGGTAGGGGGGGGTTTTGAAGCTTTCTTT	CASSYSVGGGFEAFF
TRBV5-1	NA	TRBJ2-3	NA	TGCGCCAGCAGCCCTATGACGGCGACTAGCACAGATACGCAGTATTTT	CASSPMTATSTDTQYF
TRBV2	NA	TRBJ2-7	TRBD2	TGTGCCAGCAGTCTCCTCGGGAGGGTCGAGCAGTACTTC	CASSLLGRVEQYF
TRBV6-5	NA	TRBJ2-7	TRBD2	TGTGCCAGCAGCGCGGGGGTATGGTACGAGCAGTACTTC	CASSAGVWYEQYF
TRBV4-3	NA	TRBJ1-3	NA	TGCGCCAGCAGCCAAGAGGGGGCGGGCGGAAACACCATATATTTT	CASSQEGAGGNTIYF
TRBV5-5	NA	TRBJ2-3	NA	TGTGCCAGCACCCAGGAAAGCACAGATACGCAGTATTTT	CASTQESTDTQYF
TRBV9	many	TRBJ1-1	NA	TGTGCCAGCAGTAACCCAAGGGGCAGGGGTAGAACGAACACTGAAGCTTTCTTT	CASSNPRGRGRTNTEAFF
TRBV6-1	NA	TRBJ1-3	NA	TGTGCCAGCAGTGAACTAGGACTGAGGAGCTCTGGAAACACCATATATTTT	CASSELGLRSSGNTIYF
TRBV19	NA	TRBJ1-1	NA	TGTGCCAGTAGTGTGCAACAGGGTCATGTAACTGAAGCTTTCTTT	CASSVQQGHVTEAFF
TRBV6-5	NA	TRBJ2-1	TRBD2	TGTGCCAGCAGCGGACTAGTTTCTGAGCAGTTCTTC	CASSGLVSEQFF
TRBV6-2/TRBV6-3	few	TRBJ2-2	TRBD1	TGTGCCAGCAGTTCTTTGCCGGGACAGGGTTTTCCCGGGGAGCTGTTTTTT	CASSSLPGQGFPGELFF
TRBV15	NA	TRBJ1-5	NA	TGTGCCACCAGCAGAGCAGTTGGCAGGGCACTTCAGCCCCAGCATTTT	CATSRAVGRALQPQHF
TRBV2	NA	TRBJ1-3	TRBD1	TGTGCCAGCAGTGAAGAGGGGGCGGGAAACACCATATATTTT	CASSEEGAGNTIYF
TRBV6-5	NA	TRBJ2-7	NA	TGTGCCAGCAGTTACTCCCCGGGACTTTCCTACGAGCAGTACTTC	CASSYSPGLSYEQYF
TRBV21-1	NA	TRBJ1-2	NA	TGTGCCCGAGCGAGAACTCTCCCTGAAAAATATGGCTACACCTTC	CARARTLPEKYGYTF
TRBV9	NA	TRBJ2-5	TRBD2	TGTGCCAGCAGCGTGGCAGCGGGGGGCGGAGAGACCCAGTACTTC	CASSVAAGGGETQYF
TRBV18	NA	TRBJ2-5	NA	TGTGCCAGCTCACCAAGGATCGGCGGGGGCGCGGGCGAGACCCAGTACTTC	CASSPRIGGGAGETQYF
TRBV5-1	NA	TRBJ1-2	NA	TGCGCCAGCAGCCCCGAGGCTTCTAACTATGGCTACACCTTC	CASSPEASNYGYTF
TRBV25-1	NA	TRBJ2-5	NA	TGTGCCAGCAGTGAATGGTGGAGTGAGGGCGGAGAGACCCAGTACTTC	CASSEWWSEGGETQYF